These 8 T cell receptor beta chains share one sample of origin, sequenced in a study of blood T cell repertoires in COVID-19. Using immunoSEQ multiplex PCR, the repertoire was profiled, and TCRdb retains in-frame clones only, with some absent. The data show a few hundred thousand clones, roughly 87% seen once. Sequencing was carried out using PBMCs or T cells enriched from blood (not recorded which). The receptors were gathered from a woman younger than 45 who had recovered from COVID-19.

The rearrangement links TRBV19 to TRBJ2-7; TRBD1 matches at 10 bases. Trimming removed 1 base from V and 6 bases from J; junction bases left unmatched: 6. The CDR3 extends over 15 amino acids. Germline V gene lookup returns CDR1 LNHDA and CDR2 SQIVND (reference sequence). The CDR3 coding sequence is TGTGCCAGTAGTATAGGGACAGGGGGAGCAGGCGAGCAGTACTTC. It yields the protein CASSIGTGGAGEQYF.

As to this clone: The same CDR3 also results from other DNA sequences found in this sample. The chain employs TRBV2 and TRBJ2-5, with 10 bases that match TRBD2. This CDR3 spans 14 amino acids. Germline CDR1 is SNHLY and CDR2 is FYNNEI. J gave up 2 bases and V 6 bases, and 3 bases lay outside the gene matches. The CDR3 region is CASRGLAEQETQYF. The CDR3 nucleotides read TGTGCCAGCAGAGGACTAGCGGAGCAAGAGACCCAGTACTTC.

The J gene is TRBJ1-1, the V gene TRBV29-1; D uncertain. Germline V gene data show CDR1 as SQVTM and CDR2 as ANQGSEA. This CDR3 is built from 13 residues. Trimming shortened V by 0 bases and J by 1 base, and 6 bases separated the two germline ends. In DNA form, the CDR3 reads TGCAGCGTTGAAGATCCAGGGAACACTGAAGCTTTCTTT. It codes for CSVEDPGNTEAFF.

Written as DNA, the CDR3 is TGTGCCATCAAGGATCAGGGGAAAGGAAACACCATATATTTT. Its protein is CAIKDQGKGNTIYF. V and J are TRBV10-3 and TRBJ1-3; D is possibly TRBD1 (6 bases). V was pared by 7 bases and J by 4 bases, with 14 bases between. This CDR3 comprises 14 residues. Germline V lookup: CDR1 ENHRY, CDR2 SYGVKD.

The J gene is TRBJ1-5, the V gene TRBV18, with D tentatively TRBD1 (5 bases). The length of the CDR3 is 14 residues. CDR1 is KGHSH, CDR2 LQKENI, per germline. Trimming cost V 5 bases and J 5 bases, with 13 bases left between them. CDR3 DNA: TGTGCCAGCTCATTAGCAGGGCAGGATCAGCCCCAGCATTTT. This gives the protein CASSLAGQDQPQHF.

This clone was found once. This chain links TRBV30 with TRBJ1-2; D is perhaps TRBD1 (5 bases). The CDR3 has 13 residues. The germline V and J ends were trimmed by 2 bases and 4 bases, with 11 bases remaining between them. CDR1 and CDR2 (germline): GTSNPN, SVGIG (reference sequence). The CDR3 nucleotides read TGTGCCTGGAGTCAAGGGGTGAGCTATGGCTACACCTTC. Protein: CAWSQGVSYGYTF.

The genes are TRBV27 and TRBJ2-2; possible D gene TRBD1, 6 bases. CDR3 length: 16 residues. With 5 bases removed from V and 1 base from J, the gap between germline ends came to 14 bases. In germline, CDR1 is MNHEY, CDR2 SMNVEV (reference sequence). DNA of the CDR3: TGTGCCAGCAGTAAAAACAGGGCCCAGAACACCGGGGAGCTGTTTTTT. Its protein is CASSKNRAQNTGELFF.

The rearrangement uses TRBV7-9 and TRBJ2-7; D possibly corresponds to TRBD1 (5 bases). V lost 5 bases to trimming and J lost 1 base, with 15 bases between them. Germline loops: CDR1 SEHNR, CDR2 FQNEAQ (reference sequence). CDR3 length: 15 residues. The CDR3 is CASSPRAVRSYEQYF. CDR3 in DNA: TGTGCCAGCAGCCCCAGGGCTGTTCGATCCTACGAGCAGTACTTC.